The present entry profiles one T cell receptor (beta chain) with its context. What it binds is not known. PCR was performed using 60 Vbeta and 13 Jbeta primers. Sequencing used immunoSEQ multiplex PCR; TCRdb keeps in-frame clones, though not all of them. The sample has over 150,000 clones, 74% seen once. This specimen comes from a study of cytomegalovirus exposure and HLA in healthy donors. Study results and caveats: Presence/absence analyses assumed roughly uniform sequencing depth across donors, which may not hold. While the bulk of TCR sequences proved rare, some public TCRs turned up in many donors. TCR association rates varied by HLA locus in a later analysis, with DRB1 highest and HLA-C lowest.

CDR1 and CDR2 (germline): MNHEY, SVGAGI. V shed 5 bases and J 4 bases; nucleotides not matched to a gene: 3. The CDR3 totals 13 residues. What was sequenced was PBMCs. The chain joins TRBV6-5 to TRBJ1-2; 8 bases align to TRBD1. The sequence derives from a woman aged 25 to 39 in good health and CMV-seropositive. For the CDR3, the DNA is TGTGCCAGCAGTCCGGACAGGGTCTATGGCTACACCTTC. This sequence encodes CASSPDRVYGYTF.